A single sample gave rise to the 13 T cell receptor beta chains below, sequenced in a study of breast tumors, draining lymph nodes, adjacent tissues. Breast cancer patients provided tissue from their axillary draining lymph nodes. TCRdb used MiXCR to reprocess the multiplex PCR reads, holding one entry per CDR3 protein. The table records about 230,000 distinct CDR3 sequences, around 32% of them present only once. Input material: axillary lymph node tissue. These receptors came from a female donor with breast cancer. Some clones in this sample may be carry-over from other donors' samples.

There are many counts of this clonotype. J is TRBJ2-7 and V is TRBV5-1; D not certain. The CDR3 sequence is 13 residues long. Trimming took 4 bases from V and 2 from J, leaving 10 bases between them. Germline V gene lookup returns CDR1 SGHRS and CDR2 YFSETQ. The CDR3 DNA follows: TGCGCCAGCAGCGTTGGAGAGCCCTACGAGCAGTACTTC. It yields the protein CASSVGEPYEQYF.

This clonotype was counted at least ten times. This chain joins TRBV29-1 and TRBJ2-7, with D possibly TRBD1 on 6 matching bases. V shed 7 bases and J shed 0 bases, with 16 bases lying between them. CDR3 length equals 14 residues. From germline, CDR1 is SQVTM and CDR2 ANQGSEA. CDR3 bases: TGCAGCGCGATCGCCGGGACAAACTCCTACGAGCAGTACTTC. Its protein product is CSAIAGTNSYEQYF.

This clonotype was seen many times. CDR3 nucleotides: TGTGCCAGCAGTGAGGCAGCTAGCGGGAGGAGAGAGACCCAGTACTTC. As protein: CASSEAASGRRETQYF. The chain carries TRBV2 and TRBJ2-5, with 11 bases identical to TRBD2. Per the germline V gene, CDR1 is SNHLY and CDR2 is FYNNEI. The V gene end was trimmed by 3 bases and the J gene end by 4 bases; junction bases not matched to a gene: 7. CDR3 length equals 16 residues.

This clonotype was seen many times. In DNA, the CDR3 is TGTGCCACCAGCAAAACCAAACAGGGTACGCAAGATACGCAGTATTTT. Its protein product is CATSKTKQGTQDTQYF. This chain links TRBV15 with TRBJ2-3; TRBD1 is a possible D gene (6 bases). The CDR3 is made up of 16 amino acids. Trimming took off 4 bases at V and 5 bases at J, with 19 bases between the two ends. The germline gives CDR1 LNHNV, CDR2 YYDKDF (reference sequence).

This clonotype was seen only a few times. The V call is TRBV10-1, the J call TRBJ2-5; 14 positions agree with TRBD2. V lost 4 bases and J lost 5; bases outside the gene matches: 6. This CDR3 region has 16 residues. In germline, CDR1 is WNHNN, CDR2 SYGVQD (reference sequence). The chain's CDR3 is CASSVGLAGGLETQYF. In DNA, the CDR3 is TGCGCCAGCAGTGTCGGACTAGCGGGAGGATTGGAGACCCAGTACTTC.

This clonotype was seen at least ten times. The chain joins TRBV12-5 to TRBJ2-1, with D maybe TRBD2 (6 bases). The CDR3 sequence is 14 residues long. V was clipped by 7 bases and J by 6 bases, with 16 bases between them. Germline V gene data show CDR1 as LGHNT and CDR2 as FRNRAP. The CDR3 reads CASASGGLLNEQFF. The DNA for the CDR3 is TGTGCTAGTGCCTCAGGAGGGCTTCTCAATGAGCAGTTCTTC.

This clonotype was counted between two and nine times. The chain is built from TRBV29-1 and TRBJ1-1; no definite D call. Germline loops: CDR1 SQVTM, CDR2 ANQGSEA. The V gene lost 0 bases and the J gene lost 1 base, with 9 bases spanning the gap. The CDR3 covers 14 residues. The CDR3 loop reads CSVEDLAGNTEAFF. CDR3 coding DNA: TGCAGCGTTGAAGATTTGGCAGGGAACACTGAAGCTTTCTTT.

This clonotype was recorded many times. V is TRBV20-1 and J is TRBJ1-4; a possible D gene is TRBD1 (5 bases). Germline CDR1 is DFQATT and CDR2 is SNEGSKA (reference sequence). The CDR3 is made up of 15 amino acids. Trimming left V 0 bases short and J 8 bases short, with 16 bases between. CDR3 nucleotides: TGCAGTGCTAGAGATAAAAGGCAGGGTAGGGAAAAACTGTTTTTT. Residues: CSARDKRQGREKLFF.

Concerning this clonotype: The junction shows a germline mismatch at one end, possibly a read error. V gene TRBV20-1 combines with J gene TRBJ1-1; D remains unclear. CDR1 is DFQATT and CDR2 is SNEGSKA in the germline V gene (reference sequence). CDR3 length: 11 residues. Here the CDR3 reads CGARSDTEAFF. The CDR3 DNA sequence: TGCGGTGCTAGGTCTGACACTGAAGCTTTCTTT.

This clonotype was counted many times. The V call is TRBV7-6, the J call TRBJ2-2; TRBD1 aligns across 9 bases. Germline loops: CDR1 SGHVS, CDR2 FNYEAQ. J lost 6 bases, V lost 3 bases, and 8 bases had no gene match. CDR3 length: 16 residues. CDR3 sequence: CASSFGQGRLAGELFF. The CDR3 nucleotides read TGTGCCAGCAGCTTCGGACAGGGGCGGTTGGCCGGGGAGCTGTTTTTT.

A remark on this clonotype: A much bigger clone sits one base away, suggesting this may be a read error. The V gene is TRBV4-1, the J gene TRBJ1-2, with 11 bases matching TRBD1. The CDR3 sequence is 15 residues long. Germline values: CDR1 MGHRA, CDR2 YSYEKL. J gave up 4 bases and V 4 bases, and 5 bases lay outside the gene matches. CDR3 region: CASSRGQGESYGYTF. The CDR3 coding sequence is TGCGCCAGCAGCCGGGGACAGGGGGAAAGCTATGGCTACACCTTC.

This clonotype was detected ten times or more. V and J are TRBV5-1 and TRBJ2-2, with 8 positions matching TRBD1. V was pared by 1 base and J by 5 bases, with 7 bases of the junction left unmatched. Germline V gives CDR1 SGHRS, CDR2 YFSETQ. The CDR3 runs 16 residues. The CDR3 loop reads CASSLNFRTGTGELFF. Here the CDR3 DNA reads TGCGCCAGCAGCTTGAATTTCCGGACAGGGACCGGGGAGCTGTTTTTT.

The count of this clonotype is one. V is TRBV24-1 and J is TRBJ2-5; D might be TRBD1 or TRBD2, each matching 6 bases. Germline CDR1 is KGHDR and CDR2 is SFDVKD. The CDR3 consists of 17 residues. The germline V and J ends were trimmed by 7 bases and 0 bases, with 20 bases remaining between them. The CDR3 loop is CATRAGLGGRDQETQYF. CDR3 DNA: TGTGCCACCAGGGCGGGGCTCGGGGGCCGTGACCAAGAGACCCAGTACTTC.